This entry concerns a single T cell receptor (beta chain). The antigen it recognizes is unknown. The input lacks base qualities; no much larger clone sits a single base away. Other DNA sequences from this sample encode an identical CDR3 as well. This sample was taken from a study of shared clonotypes between healthy human individuals (dated by TCRdb to 2018 to 2020). Study-wide context: The cohort included three men and a couple of women between 18 and 49 years of age. For each donor, CD4 naive and CD4 memory were each run on three plates, CD8 naive on two plates, and CD8 memory on one plate. Blood TCR repertoires of a handful of healthy adults were deeply sequenced to estimate repertoire size and the extent of clonotype sharing between individuals. To increase sequencing depth and limit assay-specific biases, different laboratories used diverse techniques to prepare libraries and sequence TCR repertoires. Leukapheresis yielded between about 0.85 and 10 billion PBMCs per donor. Broader findings and caveats from the paper: Compared with non-shared clonotypes, the clonotypes found in all four sorted-subset donors had higher generation probabilities. Across four donors, around 5.4% of naive CD4, approximately 3.6% of naive CD8, 2% to 2.5% of memory CD4, and under 0.45% of memory CD8 clonotypes were shared. Pairwise subsampling led to the expectation that sequencing depth would affect the degree of clonotype sharing among donors. Only blood was sampled, and tissue TCR repertoires likely differ from those in blood. Even with the large sequencing depth, rarefaction of the sorted-subset datasets indicated that sequencing was incomplete. Naive subsets generally had larger estimated clonotype richness than memory subsets did. The genetic and exposure-history diversity represented was limited by the small number of donors.

The CDR3 spans 15 residues, from the cysteine through the phenylalanine. CDR3 DNA only is kept here, 45 bases in frame from base 1. CDR1 MDHEN and CDR2 SYDVKM were looked up in the germline V gene. Relative to germline, V is 5 bases shorter and J is 1 base shorter, with 13 bases between their ends. Using the deep immunoSEQ assay, multiplex PCR amplified TCR CDR3 regions from genomic DNA. For each cell subset, the extracted genomic DNA was distributed evenly across all wells of several immunoSEQ 96-well plates, and each plate served as one replicate. For sorted subsets, approximately 200 ng of genomic DNA, equivalent to about 30,000 T cell genomes, went into each replicate PCR. Purified libraries were measured with a Qubit 3.0 fluorometer, size-checked on a Bioanalyzer 2100, and measured again with the KAPA Library Quantification kit. Each immunoSEQ 96-well plate was sequenced on its own single-read 150-cycle Illumina NextSeq 550 flow cell. From the authors' description of their analysis: Because the immunoSEQ output held only junctional sequences and lacked quality scores, the filtering could not match the filtering applied to full-length reads. To assign V/J genes and CDR3, sequences were annotated using PyIR, a Python wrapper for IgBLAST v1.9, with IMGT germline references. Reads with weak V/J assignments (E-value above 1e-6), missing CDR3, stop codons, out-of-frame junctions, or ambiguous translated residues were removed. V3J clonotypes were defined as sequences sharing an identical inferred V gene, J gene, and CDR3 amino acid sequence. Percentage overlap between repertoires was computed as shared unique clonotypes divided by the size of the smaller repertoire. Three approaches were used to assess repertoire richness: RTK rarefaction, the Chao1 estimator, and Recon v2.1 estimates of unobserved clonotypes. Generation probabilities were computed with OLGA for all TCRbeta clonotypes obtained by the gDNA method from a handful of donors. TCRdb took over this immuneACCESS table, retaining in-frame rearrangements with V and J assigned. Such tables are incomplete; in checked studies, under half of the missing clones stem from an unresolved V gene, and the remainder is unexplained. The V and J calls and clone size were taken over from that table, and D and trimming were inferred from the DNA. This sample has about 2.3 million clones in its table, and roughly 90% of those were observed once. The leading ten clones occupy around 0.38% of the sample.

The donors were healthy, HIV-negative adults who had no recently reported acute infections or vaccinations. All donors were Caucasian adults living in Nashville, Tennessee, USA. CD4+ T cells were enriched by magnetic negative selection; naive cells were then positively selected on CD45RA, and the negative fraction formed the memory subset. Blood was obtained by leukapheresis, after which PBMCs were separated by Ficoll-Histopaque density gradient centrifugation and cryopreserved in liquid nitrogen vapor phase. Purity and quantity of every magnetically sorted T cell population were checked by analytical flow cytometry. Genomic DNA was isolated from each sorted fraction and quantified by UV absorbance on a Nanodrop 2000c.

The sample was naive CD4+ T cells from PBMCs. The cell subset or site label here, explained by the study, means: CD45RA+ positively selected. The rearranged segments are TRBV28 and TRBJ2-3, with TRBD2 as a weak D call on 6 bases. The TCR was taken from a man aged 18 to 29 in good health. Some clones in this sample may be carry-over from other donors' samples. The CDR3 protein sequence reads: CASSPRGGGTDTQYF. The nucleotide sequence is given as TGTGCCAGCAGTCCACGGGGAGGAGGCACAGATACGCAGTATTTT.